The 30 T cell receptor beta chains below come from one sample, sequenced in a study of identical twins. TCRdb ran MiXCR on the 5' RACE reads and lists one entry per CDR3 protein. This repertoire shows about 340,000 distinct CDR3 sequences, approximately 13% found once; its top ten account for 7.2%. The same specimen was also included in a second study, on yellow fever vaccine responses in identical twins.

Source material: CD8+ T cells sorted from blood. The receptors were gathered from a woman aged 18-35 years in good health.

This clonotype was observed a handful of times. This rearrangement joins TRBV7-6 to TRBJ2-7, with 7 bases aligning to TRBD2. V shed 3 bases, J shed 0 bases, and the junction held 2 bases outside the gene matches. Looked up from germline, CDR1 is SGHVS and CDR2 is FNYEAQ. The CDR3 has 14 residues. The DNA of the CDR3 is TGTGCCAGCAGCTTGGGGAGGGGCTCCTACGAGCAGTACTTC. This codes for CASSLGRGSYEQYF.

This clonotype was seen repeatedly, ten times or more. The chain couples TRBV7-8 to TRBJ2-3, with 10 bases aligning to TRBD2. This CDR3 spans 15 amino acids. Germline V lookup: CDR1 SGHVS, CDR2 FQNEAQ. Trimming cost V 11 bases and J 5 bases; bases outside gene matches: 13. CDR3 protein: CACGGTSGIGDTQYF. The DNA for the CDR3 is TGTGCCTGTGGTGGTACTAGCGGGATCGGAGATACGCAGTATTTT.

V is TRBV24-1 and J is TRBJ2-2; 10 bases align to TRBD1. The CDR3 has 16 residues. Germline loops: CDR1 KGHDR, CDR2 SFDVKD. With 4 bases clipped from V and 6 bases from J, the junction kept 7 bases outside the gene matches. CDR3: CATSDPDRGPAGELFF. Written as DNA, the CDR3 is TGTGCCACCAGTGACCCCGACAGGGGGCCAGCCGGGGAGCTGTTTTTT.

This clonotype was detected a few times. The chain combines TRBV15 with TRBJ2-7; weak D call: TRBD2 (5 bases). The CDR3 is 13 residues long. V was shortened by 6 bases and J by 0 bases, with 9 bases between the two germline ends. CDR1 LNHNV and CDR2 YYDKDF come from the germline V gene (reference sequence). This CDR3 is CATRIEGSYEQYF. CDR3 DNA: TGTGCCACCAGGATTGAGGGCTCCTACGAGCAGTACTTC.

This clonotype was seen a handful of times. The V call is TRBV18, the J call TRBJ2-1, with 8 bases that match TRBD2. This CDR3 spans 15 amino acids. V lost 7 bases to trimming and J lost 6 bases; unmatched junction nucleotides: 11. Germline loops: CDR1 KGHSH, CDR2 LQKENI. DNA of the CDR3: TGTGCCAGCTTACCTGAGGGCGGGGGGCCCAATGAGCAGTTCTTC. This codes for CASLPEGGGPNEQFF.

This chain uses TRBV27 with TRBJ2-1, with D perhaps TRBD2 (7 bases). CDR3 length: 15 residues. Trimming removed 0 bases at V and 6 bases at J, with 12 bases between. Germline lookup yields CDR1 MNHEY and CDR2 SMNVEV (reference sequence). Here the CDR3 reads CASSLSTRGANEQFF. The DNA of the CDR3 is TGTGCCAGCAGTTTATCGACCCGGGGGGCCAATGAGCAGTTCTTC.

This chain links TRBV19 with TRBJ2-1; D uncertain. The CDR3 is 14 amino acids. The germline CDR1 and CDR2 sequences are LNHDA and SQIVND (reference sequence). The V end lost 3 bases, the J end lost 0 bases, and 6 bases lay between the germline ends. The CDR3 loop reads CASSMTSSYNEQFF. The CDR3 nucleotides are TGTGCCAGTAGTATGACCAGCTCCTACAATGAGCAGTTCTTC.

There are a few counts of this clonotype. The chain uses TRBV2 and TRBJ1-2, with no clear D. V lost 4 bases and J lost 2, with 8 bases in between. Per germline, CDR1 SNHLY and CDR2 FYNNEI. This CDR3 has 13 amino acids. The CDR3 reads CASSVGGNYGYTF. CDR3 DNA sequence: TGTGCCAGCAGTGTTGGAGGCAACTATGGCTACACCTTC.

The chain is built from TRBV13 and TRBJ2-7, with a weak D call TRBD2 (6 bases). The germline V and J ends were trimmed by 3 bases and 2 bases, with 11 bases remaining between them. The germline CDR1 and CDR2 sequences are PRHDT and FYEKMQ (reference sequence). CDR3 size: 14 residues. The CDR3 loop reads CASSFSGGAYEQYF. CDR3 bases: TGTGCCAGCAGCTTCTCCGGGGGAGCCTACGAGCAGTACTTC.

The J gene is TRBJ2-7, the V gene TRBV7-9; 7 bases line up with TRBD2. CDR1 is SEHNR and CDR2 is FQNEAQ in the germline V gene (reference sequence). The length of the CDR3 is 16 residues. Trimming removed 5 bases from V and 0 bases from J; junction bases left unmatched: 10. The CDR3 nucleotides are TGTGCCAGCAGCACATCTAGCGGAACTAGCTCCTACGAGCAGTACTTC. Its translation: CASSTSSGTSSYEQYF.

This chain connects TRBV4-1 to TRBJ2-1; D may be TRBD1 (6 bases). Per the germline V gene, CDR1 is MGHRA and CDR2 is YSYEKL. The CDR3 is 15 residues long. The V and J ends lost 0 bases and 5 bases respectively, with 11 bases between them. The CDR3 sequence: CASSQEGTPNNEQFF. CDR3 DNA sequence: TGCGCCAGCAGCCAAGAAGGGACACCTAACAATGAGCAGTTCTTC.

There are a few counts of this clonotype. CDR3 loop: CASSSTGRIYEQYF. DNA for the CDR3: TGTGCCAGCAGCTCTACAGGGCGAATCTACGAGCAGTACTTC. The chain uses TRBV2 and TRBJ2-7, with D perhaps matching TRBD1 (6 bases). The length of the CDR3 is 14 residues. Trimming pared 6 bases from V and 3 bases from J, leaving 15 bases between. Germline loops: CDR1 SNHLY, CDR2 FYNNEI.

As concerns this clonotype: At one end the junction does not follow the germline gene, possibly because of a read error. The rearrangement links TRBV20-1 to TRBJ2-1; TRBD1 aligns across 10 bases. Per germline, CDR1 DFQATT and CDR2 SNEGSKA (reference sequence). This CDR3 spans 16 amino acids. The CDR3 is CSARDRGQIKYSEQFF. The CDR3 DNA reads TGCAGTGCACGGGACAGGGGCCAAATAAAGTACAGTGAGCAGTTCTTC.

V is TRBV15 and J is TRBJ2-3; D call uncertain. CDR3 length: 17 residues. V dropped 1 base and J dropped 2 bases, with 16 bases sitting between them. Germline CDR1 reads LNHNV; CDR2 reads YYDKDF (reference sequence). Here the CDR3 DNA reads TGTGCCACCAGCAGAGGTTACGGGCGACATAACACAGATACGCAGTATTTT. Translated, it gives CATSRGYGRHNTDTQYF.

A few counts support this clonotype. The chain combines TRBV9 with TRBJ2-7; the D gene is possibly TRBD1 (6 bases). The CDR3 loop spans 16 amino acids. CDR1 is SGDLS, CDR2 YYNGEE, per germline. The V end was cut by 4 bases, the J end by 3 bases, with 20 bases between. CDR3 nucleotide sequence: TGTGCCAGCAGCTCCACGATCGACAGGCCCCTCTACGAGCAGTACTTC. This gives the protein CASSSTIDRPLYEQYF.

This clonotype was found many times. V usage is TRBV6-5 and J usage is TRBJ1-3; maybe TRBD1 (5 bases). From germline, CDR1 is MNHEY and CDR2 SVGAGI. This CDR3 spans 16 amino acids. V was pared by 4 bases and J by 4 bases, with 17 bases between. CDR3 nucleotides: TGTGCCAGCAGTTCTAGGGAGGGGATCAAGGGAAACACCATATATTTT. Protein product: CASSSREGIKGNTIYF.

At least ten counts were recorded for this clonotype. V gene TRBV4-1 combines with J gene TRBJ2-2; possible D gene TRBD1, 5 bases. The V and J ends lost 0 bases and 2 bases respectively, with 10 bases between them. The CDR3 contains 16 residues. Germline assignment: CDR1 MGHRA and CDR2 YSYEKL. The CDR3 loop is CASSQESRVNTGELFF. CDR3 DNA: TGCGCCAGCAGCCAAGAGTCCAGGGTAAACACCGGGGAGCTGTTTTTT.

This clonotype has more than one count but fewer than ten. The CDR3 DNA sequence: TGCGCCAGCAGCTTCGACGACACAGATACGCAGTATTTT. Its protein is CASSFDDTDTQYF. This chain joins TRBV5-1 and TRBJ2-3, with D hard to call. Trimming pared 2 bases from V and 2 bases from J, leaving 6 bases between. The CDR3 is 13 residues long. Germline V gene data show CDR1 as SGHRS and CDR2 as YFSETQ.

There are a few counts of this clonotype. The chain has TRBV5-5 and TRBJ1-2; D might be TRBD1 (5 bases). The germline gives CDR1 SGHKS, CDR2 YYEKEE (reference sequence). The V end was cut by 0 bases, the J end by 7 bases, with 13 bases between. The CDR3 spans 14 residues. Here the CDR3 DNA reads TGTGCCAGCAGCTTGGAGACAGTGGCGGCTGGCTACACCTTC. Protein sequence: CASSLETVAAGYTF.

The chain joins TRBV2 to TRBJ2-3, with D possibly being TRBD2 (6 bases). V lost 8 bases and J lost 3, with 18 bases in between. Germline loops: CDR1 SNHLY, CDR2 FYNNEI. CDR3 length: 15 amino acids. The CDR3 region is CASPTRRAGTDTQYF. The CDR3 region has the DNA TGTGCCAGCCCTACGAGGAGGGCCGGGACAGATACGCAGTATTTT.

V gene TRBV7-6 combines with J gene TRBJ2-3, with 8 bases matching TRBD2. There are 17 residues in the CDR3. Germline V CDR1 and CDR2: SGHVS, FNYEAQ. Trimming took 7 bases from V and 2 from J; bases not matched to a gene: 14. CDR3 DNA: TGTGCCAGCACCATAGGACTAGCTAGCCGTTACACAGATACGCAGTATTTT. Its protein is CASTIGLASRYTDTQYF.

The chain combines TRBV5-1 with TRBJ2-1, with a tentative D call TRBD1 (6 bases). Germline V gene sequence: CDR1 SGHRS, CDR2 YFSETQ. There are 16 residues in the CDR3. V gave up 4 bases and J gave up 0 bases, with 14 bases separating them. CDR3 coding DNA: TGCGCCAGCAGCGGAACCGGGACAACCTCCTACAATGAGCAGTTCTTC. It translates to CASSGTGTTSYNEQFF.

This chain links TRBV29-1 with TRBJ1-1; D is possibly TRBD1 (5 bases). V lost 6 bases and J lost 3, with 11 bases in between. Germline V gene data show CDR1 as SQVTM and CDR2 as ANQGSEA. The CDR3 extends over 12 amino acids. In DNA, the CDR3 is TGCAGCGTCAGCAGGGAGGACACTGAAGCTTTCTTT. Translation: CSVSREDTEAFF.

This clonotype has just a few counts. The chain uses TRBV7-9 and TRBJ2-5, with a tentative D call TRBD1 (6 bases). Germline CDR1 is SEHNR and CDR2 is FQNEAQ (reference sequence). With 5 bases removed from V and 5 bases from J, the gap between germline ends came to 15 bases. This CDR3 spans 14 amino acids. The CDR3 DNA is TGTGCCAGCAGCCGAGGGACATCCTTGGAGACCCAGTACTTC. Translating it yields CASSRGTSLETQYF.

This clonotype was seen a few times. DNA for the CDR3: TGTGCCACCAGCAGAGGCCTTGGAAGTTCCTACGAGCAGTACGTC. Its protein is CATSRGLGSSYEQYV. The rearrangement uses TRBV15 and TRBJ2-7; no firm D call. The CDR3 consists of 15 residues. Germline CDR1 LNHNV, CDR2 YYDKDF (reference sequence). V lost 1 base, J lost 1 base, and 11 bases lay in between.

This sequence joins TRBV7-9 and TRBJ2-7; a possible D gene is TRBD2 (6 bases). The CDR3 runs to 15 residues. V was trimmed by 4 bases and J by 4 bases, leaving 17 bases between them. Germline CDR1 SEHNR, CDR2 FQNEAQ (reference sequence). The CDR3 sequence is CASSSPEGSGYEQYV. The CDR3 coding sequence is TGTGCCAGCAGCTCCCCGGAGGGCTCGGGTTACGAGCAGTACGTC.

This clonotype was detected many times. J is TRBJ2-3 and V is TRBV7-9, with D unresolved. Trimming left V 4 bases short and J 8 bases short, with 16 bases between. This CDR3 is 14 amino acids long. Germline CDR1 is SEHNR and CDR2 is FQNEAQ (reference sequence). CDR3 sequence (DNA): TGTGCCAGCAGCTCTAAGGAAATCCGCCGTACGCAGTATTTT. Translated, it gives CASSSKEIRRTQYF.

V usage is TRBV6-1 and J usage is TRBJ2-5; 7 nucleotides line up with TRBD2. Unmatched junction bases numbered 15, after V lost 7 bases and J lost 4 bases. Germline lookup yields CDR1 MNHNS and CDR2 SASEGT. The CDR3 contains 16 residues. The CDR3 nucleotides read TGTGCCAGCACCACCGCGTTTAGGACTAGTGGAGAGACCCAGTACTTC. Protein product: CASTTAFRTSGETQYF.

The V and J genes are TRBV12-3 or TRBV12-4 and TRBJ2-5; D is possibly TRBD1 or TRBD2 (6 bases each). This CDR3 region has 14 residues. The V gene lost 2 bases and the J gene lost 5 bases, with 12 bases spanning the gap. CDR3 region: CASSLRGDGETQYF. In DNA form, the CDR3 reads TGTGCCAGCAGTTTAAGGGGGGACGGGGAGACCCAGTACTTC.

This clonotype was seen a few times. The CDR3, as DNA: TGCGCCAGCAACCCCGTGGCAGGCCAAGAGACCCAGTACTTC. Protein: CASNPVAGQETQYF. The gene calls are TRBV4-1 and TRBJ2-5; D is unclear. With 7 bases removed from V and 1 base from J, the gap between germline ends came to 13 bases. Germline V CDR1 and CDR2: MGHRA, YSYEKL. This CDR3 comprises 14 residues.